This paragraph reports one TCR beta chain. Its target is unknown. The data were taken from a study of T cells in Graves' hyperthyroidism and ophthalmopathy. Overall study: Prior to any treatment, at the point of initial diagnosis, peripheral blood was collected. The study, taken as a whole, reports: Within blood appeared most thyroid clonotypes that had expanded above 0.001.

Amplification yielded TCR beta CDR3 regions, with RNA transcripts as the source. The primer set for the first-round RT-PCR of the TCR CDR3 was HTBI. TCRdb fed the multiplex PCR reads into MiXCR, producing one record per CDR3 protein. The table includes roughly 710,000 distinct CDR3 sequences, under 45% detected once. The patients, who ranged from 18 to 65 in age, presented with newly diagnosed hyperthyroidism lasting under 2 months. Out of over 7.5 ml of fresh peripheral blood came the PBMCs. The sample consisted of blood. The receptor was isolated from a woman aged 40 to 55 with Graves' hyperthyroidism.

The CDR3 DNA reads TGCAGTGCTAGGGATGGGAGAGATGGCTACACCTTC. It specifies CSARDGRDGYTF. This chain connects TRBV20-1 to TRBJ1-2; D remains unclear. Germline V gene sequence: CDR1 DFQATT, CDR2 SNEGSKA (reference sequence). Deletions cut 3 bases from V and 6 bases from J, with 11 bases between. CDR3 length: 12 amino acids.